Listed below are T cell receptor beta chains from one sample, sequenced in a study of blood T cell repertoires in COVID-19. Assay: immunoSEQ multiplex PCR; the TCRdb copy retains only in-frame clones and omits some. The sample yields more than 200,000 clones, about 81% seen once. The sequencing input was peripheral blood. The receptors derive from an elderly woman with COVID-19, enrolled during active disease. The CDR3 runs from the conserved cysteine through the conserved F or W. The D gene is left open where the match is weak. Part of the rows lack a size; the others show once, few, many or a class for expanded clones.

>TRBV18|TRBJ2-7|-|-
CASSPTGSSYEQYF
TGTGCCAGCTCACCAACGGGATCCTCCTACGAGCAGTACTTC
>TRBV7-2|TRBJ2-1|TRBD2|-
CASSSRLANEQFF
TGTGCCAGCAGCTCCCGACTAGCCAATGAGCAGTTCTTC
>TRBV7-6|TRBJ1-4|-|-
CASSLVRRSNNEKLFF
TGTGCCAGCAGCTTAGTCAGACGGAGCAATAATGAAAAACTGTTTTTT
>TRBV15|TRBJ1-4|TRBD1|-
CATSRATGATNEKLFF
TGTGCCACCAGCAGAGCAACAGGGGCAACTAATGAAAAACTGTTTTTT
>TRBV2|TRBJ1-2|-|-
CASSAFRNYGYTF
TGTGCCAGCAGTGCTTTCCGTAACTATGGCTACACCTTC
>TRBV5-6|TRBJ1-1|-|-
CASSFVQGSMNTEAFF
TGTGCCAGCAGCTTTGTGCAGGGATCAATGAACACTGAAGCTTTCTTT
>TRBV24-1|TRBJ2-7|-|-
CATSEAGAYEQYF
TGTGCCACCAGTGAGGCCGGGGCCTACGAGCAGTACTTC
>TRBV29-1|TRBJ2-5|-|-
CSVERQLKETQYF
TGCAGCGTTGAACGACAACTTAAAGAGACCCAGTACTTC
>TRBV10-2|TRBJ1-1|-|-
CASSESSILGVAPVTEAFF
TGCGCCAGCAGTGAGTCAAGCATATTAGGGGTAGCCCCGGTGACTGAAGCTTTCTTT
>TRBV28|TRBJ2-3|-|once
CASSLYAQERDTQYF
TGTGCCAGCAGTTTATACGCCCAGGAAAGAGATACGCAGTATTTT
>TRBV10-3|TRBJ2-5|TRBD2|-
CAITGTSGRAQETQYF
TGTGCCATCACCGGGACTAGCGGGAGAGCTCAAGAGACCCAGTACTTC
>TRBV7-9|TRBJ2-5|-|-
CASSSDYEETQYF
TGTGCCAGCAGCTCCGACTACGAAGAGACCCAGTACTTC
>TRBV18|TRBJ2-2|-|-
CASSPTLNGELFF
TGTGCCAGCTCACCGACACTTAACGGGGAGCTGTTTTTT
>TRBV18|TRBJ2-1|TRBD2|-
CASSPTGGIDEQFF
TGTGCCAGCTCACCAACGGGGGGGATCGATGAGCAGTTCTTC
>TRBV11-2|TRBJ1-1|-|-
CASSLPWRMNTEAFF
TGTGCCAGCAGCTTACCTTGGAGAATGAACACTGAAGCTTTCTTT
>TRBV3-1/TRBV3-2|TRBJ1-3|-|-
CASSTSGGAGNTIYF
TGTGCCAGCAGCACCTCCGGGGGGGCAGGAAACACCATATATTTT
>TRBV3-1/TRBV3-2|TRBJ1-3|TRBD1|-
CASSPGTGSGNTIYF
TGTGCCAGCAGTCCCGGGACAGGCTCTGGAAACACCATATATTTT
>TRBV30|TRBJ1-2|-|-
CAWIPATRSYGYTF
TGTGCCTGGATCCCGGCGACACGTAGTTATGGCTACACCTTC
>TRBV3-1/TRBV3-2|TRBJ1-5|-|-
CASSQDAGSNQPQHF
TGTGCCAGCAGCCAAGATGCGGGGAGCAATCAGCCCCAGCATTTT
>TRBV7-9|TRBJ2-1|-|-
CASSLTDNEQFF
TGTGCCAGCAGCTTGACAGATAATGAGCAGTTCTTC
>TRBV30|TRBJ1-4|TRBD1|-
CACIRDRGEKLFF
TGTGCCTGTATCCGGGACAGGGGGGAAAAACTGTTTTTT
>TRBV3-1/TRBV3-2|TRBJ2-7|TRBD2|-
CASSLASGYEQYF
TGTGCCAGCAGTTTAGCTAGCGGCTACGAGCAGTACTTC
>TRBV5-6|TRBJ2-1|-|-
CASSLWLASAYNEQFF
TGTGCCAGCAGCTTGTGGCTAGCGAGCGCCTACAATGAGCAGTTCTTC
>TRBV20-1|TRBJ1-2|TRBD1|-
CSASPRDRANYGYTF
TGCAGTGCTAGTCCCCGGGACAGGGCTAACTATGGCTACACCTTC
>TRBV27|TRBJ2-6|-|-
CASRSSGHSLGANVLTF
TGTGCCAGCAGGAGCTCGGGACATTCCTTAGGGGCCAACGTCCTGACTTTC
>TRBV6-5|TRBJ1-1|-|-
CASSYVGAQDTEAFF
TGTGCCAGCAGTTACGTGGGGGCCCAGGACACTGAAGCTTTCTTT
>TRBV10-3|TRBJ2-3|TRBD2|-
CATGLAIDTQYF
TGTGCCACGGGACTAGCAATAGATACGCAGTATTTT
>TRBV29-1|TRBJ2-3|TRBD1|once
CSGRDRGLTDTQYF
TGCAGCGGCCGGGACAGGGGGTTGACAGATACGCAGTATTTT
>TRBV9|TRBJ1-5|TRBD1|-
CASSVGTGGGGPQHF
TGTGCCAGCAGCGTCGGGACAGGGGGCGGTGGGCCCCAGCATTTT